This entry lists 20 T cell receptor beta chains sequenced from one sample in a study of T cells in Graves' hyperthyroidism and ophthalmopathy. From RNA transcripts, TCR beta CDR3 regions were amplified. The HTBI primer set served for first-round RT-PCR of the TCR CDR3. From the multiplex PCR reads, TCRdb called clonotypes with MiXCR, one entry per CDR3 protein. Of about 210,000 distinct CDR3 sequences listed, under 20% are singletons. The sequenced material came from blood. These receptors were collected from a man between 50 and 59 years old with Graves' hyperthyroidism.

This clonotype was counted once. The rearrangement uses TRBV4-1 and TRBJ2-1; possible D gene TRBD2, 5 bases. Germline V gives CDR1 MGHRA, CDR2 YSYEKL. V dropped 3 bases and J dropped 5 bases, with 11 bases sitting between them. The length of the CDR3 is 14 residues. The CDR3 loop is CASSHPGSNNEQFF. DNA for the CDR3: TGCGCCAGCAGCCACCCGGGATCCAACAATGAGCAGTTCTTC.

The chain has TRBV5-1 and TRBJ1-5; D unresolved. The germline CDR1 and CDR2 sequences are SGHRS and YFSETQ. CDR3 length equals 15 residues. Trimming stripped 1 base from V and 2 bases from J, with 10 bases between. The CDR3 reads CASSLSGLRNQPQHF. CDR3 bases: TGCGCCAGCAGCTTGTCGGGGTTGCGCAATCAGCCCCAGCATTTT.

This clonotype has at least ten counts. The chain couples TRBV3-1 to TRBJ1-1, with 7 bases lining up with TRBD1. The CDR3 is made up of 11 amino acids. J lost 7 bases, V lost 5 bases, and 1 base had no gene match. Germline V gene lookup returns CDR1 LGHDT and CDR2 YNNKEL (reference sequence). In DNA form, the CDR3 reads TGTGCCAGCAGCAGGGACAGTGAAGCTTTCTTT. This gives the protein CASSRDSEAFF.

This clonotype was found many times. V usage is TRBV10-3 and J usage is TRBJ2-1; 12 nucleotides line up with TRBD2. The V gene end was trimmed by 5 bases and the J gene end by 10 bases; junction bases not matched to a gene: 6. Germline V gives CDR1 ENHRY, CDR2 SYGVKD. This CDR3 is 14 amino acids long. CDR3 coding DNA: TGTGCCATCAGTACACTAGCGGGAGGAGACGAGCAGTTCTTC. It encodes CAISTLAGGDEQFF.

This clonotype was recorded many times. The rearrangement uses TRBV28 and TRBJ2-3; the match to TRBD2 covers 8 bases. Losses at the gene ends were 2 bases for V and 3 bases for J; bases not matched to a gene: 13. The CDR3 sequence is 18 residues long. Germline lookup yields CDR1 MDHEN and CDR2 SYDVKM. The CDR3 spells CASSLRRTSGAGTDTQYF. CDR3 DNA sequence: TGTGCCAGCAGTTTAAGGCGTACTAGCGGAGCGGGGACAGATACGCAGTATTTT.

This clonotype has at least ten counts. The chain combines TRBV20-1 with TRBJ1-1, with 8 bases that match TRBD1. The CDR3 has 14 residues. Trimming took 0 bases from V and 4 from J; bases not matched to a gene: 4. CDR1 is DFQATT and CDR2 is SNEGSKA in the germline V gene (reference sequence). The CDR3 loop is CSARETTGATEAFF. Here the CDR3 DNA reads TGCAGTGCTAGAGAGACGACAGGGGCCACTGAAGCTTTCTTT.

The chain uses TRBV7-9 and TRBJ1-4; D is undetermined. The V gene's germline CDR1 is SEHNR and CDR2 FQNEAQ (reference sequence). This CDR3 contains 13 residues. V gave up 5 bases and J gave up 8 bases, with 12 bases separating them. CDR3 bases: TGTGCCAGCAGCATGCTACACGGCGAAAAACTGTTTTTT. Translating gives CASSMLHGEKLFF.

The chain recombines TRBV10-3 with TRBJ2-3, with 8 bases matching TRBD2. The V gene's germline CDR1 is ENHRY and CDR2 SYGVKD. The length of the CDR3 is 15 residues. With 4 bases clipped from V and 8 bases from J, the junction kept 11 bases outside the gene matches. CDR3 in amino acids: CAISAQPGGEGTQYF. CDR3 nucleotide sequence: TGTGCCATCAGTGCCCAACCCGGGGGGGAGGGTACGCAGTATTTT.

This clonotype was counted ten times or more. This rearrangement joins TRBV28 to TRBJ2-7; 7 nucleotides line up with TRBD1. Looked up from germline, CDR1 is MDHEN and CDR2 is SYDVKM. Trimming removed 6 bases from V and 7 bases from J; junction bases left unmatched: 21. The CDR3 contains 17 residues. CDR3 coding DNA: TGTGCCAGCAGCTTAGCAAAGGGACAGTATCGTACTGGGGAGCAGTACTTC. The encoded protein is CASSLAKGQYRTGEQYF.

This sequence joins TRBV9 and TRBJ2-7, with 10 bases lining up with TRBD1. CDR1 and CDR2 (germline): SGDLS, YYNGEE. V lost 4 bases to trimming and J lost 5 bases; unmatched junction nucleotides: 3. This CDR3 has 13 amino acids. In DNA form, the CDR3 reads TGTGCCAGCAGCACGGGACAGGGGAACGAGCAGTACTTC. It is translated as CASSTGQGNEQYF.

This clonotype was observed at least ten times. V usage is TRBV11-2 and J usage is TRBJ2-1; D gene ambiguous. Germline V CDR1 and CDR2: SGHAT, FQNNGV. The CDR3 runs 12 residues. V lost 5 bases, J lost 8 bases, and 10 bases lay in between. This CDR3 reads CASSPIGYEQFF. CDR3 DNA sequence: TGTGCCAGCAGCCCCATTGGTTATGAGCAGTTCTTC. Drawing the rest from reference TRBV11-2 and TRBJ2-1, the complete variable domain is EAGVAQSPRYKIIEKRQSVAFWCNPISGHATLYWYQQILGQGPKLLIQFQNNGVVDDSQLPKDRFSAERLKGVDSTLKIQPAKLEDSAVYLCASSPIGYEQFFGPGTRLTVL.

The chain carries TRBV10-3 and TRBJ2-5; 14 bases map to TRBD2. CDR3 length: 18 residues. In germline, CDR1 is ENHRY, CDR2 SYGVKD. V was pared by 0 bases and J by 5 bases, with 8 bases of the junction left unmatched. CDR3 DNA: TGTGCCATCAGTGAGTCGACGGGGACTAGCGGGAGTTTTGAGACCCAGTACTTC. Protein product: CAISESTGTSGSFETQYF.

This clonotype came up many times. The chain joins TRBV12-3 or TRBV12-4 to TRBJ2-7, with 9 bases that match TRBD1. The CDR3 consists of 17 residues. V was clipped by 5 bases and J by 0 bases; unmatched bases: 11. The CDR3 sequence is CASSAGQGPPSSYEQYF. The DNA for the CDR3 is TGTGCCAGCAGTGCAGGACAGGGGCCCCCGAGCTCCTACGAGCAGTACTTC.

This clonotype was seen many times. This chain joins TRBV7-9 and TRBJ2-7; D gene ambiguous. V was pared by 1 base and J by 2 bases, with 12 bases between. Germline-derived CDR1 and CDR2 are SEHNR and FQNEAQ (reference sequence). The CDR3 covers 15 residues. This CDR3 reads CASSLDGASTYEQYF. CDR3 DNA sequence: TGTGCCAGCAGCTTAGACGGAGCCTCAACCTACGAGCAGTACTTC.

This clonotype was seen at least ten times. The chain carries TRBV7-9 and TRBJ2-2; 10 positions agree with TRBD1. Germline V CDR1 and CDR2: SEHNR, FQNEAQ (reference sequence). The ends lost 6 bases at V and 6 bases at J; junction bases unmatched: 4. The CDR3 loop spans 14 amino acids. For the CDR3, the DNA is TGTGCCAGCAGAGGGACAGGGGATTCCGGGGAGCTGTTTTTT. Residues: CASRGTGDSGELFF.

This clonotype was counted many times. CDR3 nucleotides: TGTGCCAGCAGTTTATGGGAGCGCAATCAGCCCCAGCATTTT. Amino acids: CASSLWERNQPQHF. The chain couples TRBV12-3 or TRBV12-4 to TRBJ1-5; D unclear. This CDR3 is built from 14 residues. V lost 2 bases and J lost 2, with 7 bases in between.

This chain uses TRBV18 with TRBJ2-7; the D gene is possibly TRBD2 (5 bases). The end of the DNA aligns better with TRBJ2-1, so the J call may be wrong. CDR1 and CDR2 (germline): KGHSH, LQKENI. The CDR3 spans 13 residues. The CDR3, as DNA: TGTGCCAGCTCACCACTGGACGGGAACGAGCAGTTCTTC. Its translation: CASSPLDGNEQFF.

V is TRBV20-1 and J is TRBJ2-1; possible D gene TRBD2, 6 bases. V was shortened by 3 bases and J by 8 bases, with 17 bases between the two germline ends. The CDR3 is 14 residues long. Germline V lookup: CDR1 DFQATT, CDR2 SNEGSKA (reference sequence). CDR3 DNA: TGCAGTGCTAGCCGCGGGACCACCGCGGATGAGCAGTTCTTC. This gives the protein CSASRGTTADEQFF.

This clonotype was recorded at least ten times. This chain connects TRBV30 to TRBJ2-5; 8 nucleotides line up with TRBD2. CDR1 and CDR2 from the germline V gene are GTSNPN and SVGIG (reference sequence). This CDR3 has 15 amino acids. After removal of 5 bases from V and 5 bases from J, the junction contained 13 bases not matched to a gene. The CDR3 DNA reads TGTGCCTGGGGGACCGGGACTAGTTCAGTCGAGACCCAGTACTTC. The encoded protein is CAWGTGTSSVETQYF.

This clonotype has only a few counts. In DNA, the CDR3 is TGTGCCAGCAGTTCCATGATGAACACTGAAGCTTTCTTT. Translating it yields CASSSMMNTEAFF. The chain recombines TRBV2 with TRBJ1-1, with no clear D. The ends were cut back, 5 bases at V and 0 bases at J, with 7 bases in the middle. This CDR3 region has 13 residues. Germline CDR1 reads SNHLY; CDR2 reads FYNNEI.